The present entry profiles one T cell receptor beta chain with its context. Method: immunoSEQ multiplex PCR; TCRdb's copy keeps in-frame clones and lacks some. The sample carries 25,000 to 30,000 clones, around nine tenths recorded once. This sample was taken from a study of T cell changes during pregnancy in multiple sclerosis. This CDR3 is 17 amino acids long. V trimming: 0 bases; J trimming: 6 bases; junction bases outside the gene matches: 6. CDR1 SGHTA and CDR2 FQGNSA come from the germline V gene. This chain uses TRBV7-2 with TRBJ2-1, with 12 bases identical to TRBD2. The clonotype was recovered from a female donor in good health, enrolled as a control in a pregnancy study. The material was CD4+ T cells from peripheral blood mononuclear cells, obtained in the first trimester of pregnancy. The CDR3 coding sequence is TGTGCCAGCAGCTTAGCTTCTAGCGGGAGGGTGGGCAATGAGCAGTTCTTC. Translating gives CASSLASSGRVGNEQFF.